A selection of T cell receptor beta chains follows, all from one sample in a study of blood T cell repertoires in COVID-19. This table comes from immunoSEQ multiplex PCR, and its TCRdb copy is limited to in-frame clones, with some not included. The table shows more than 65,000 clones, with roughly 80% occurring only once. Sequences were obtained from peripheral blood. These receptors were taken from an elderly woman with acute or convalescent COVID-19. The CDR3 runs from the conserved cysteine through the conserved F or W. D genes are given only for firm matches. Clone size is not always given. Where it is, it says once, few, many or a class for expanded clones.

D gene: -
clone size: -
J gene: TRBJ2-2
V gene: TRBV21-1
CDR3 protein: CASSSLKEAGENTGELFF
CDR3 DNA: TGTGCCAGCAGCTCCCTGAAGGAGGCGGGGGAAAACACCGGGGAGCTGTTTTTT

D gene: TRBD1
clone size: -
J gene: TRBJ1-1
V gene: TRBV5-1
CDR3 protein: CASSGEPGQHYGRTEAFF
CDR3 DNA: TGCGCCAGCAGCGGGGAGCCGGGACAGCACTACGGACGGACGGAAGCTTTCTTT

D gene: TRBD1
clone size: -
J gene: TRBJ2-5
V gene: TRBV19
CDR3 protein: CASSIDHGQGGQETQYF
CDR3 DNA: TGTGCCAGTAGTATAGATCATGGACAGGGAGGCCAAGAGACCCAGTACTTC

D gene: -
clone size: -
J gene: TRBJ1-4
V gene: TRBV5-4
CDR3 protein: CASSEWINGWNEKLFF
CDR3 DNA: TGTGCCAGCAGCGAATGGATCAACGGGTGGAATGAAAAACTGTTTTTT

D gene: -
clone size: -
J gene: TRBJ2-1
V gene: TRBV11-3
CDR3 protein: CASSLDTYNEQFF
CDR3 DNA: TGTGCCAGCAGCTTAGACACCTACAATGAGCAGTTCTTC

D gene: TRBD1
clone size: -
J gene: TRBJ1-2
V gene: TRBV15
CDR3 protein: CATQGTGDLNYGYTF
CDR3 DNA: TGTGCCACCCAAGGGACAGGGGACCTTAACTATGGCTACACCTTC

D gene: -
clone size: -
J gene: TRBJ1-2
V gene: TRBV25-1
CDR3 protein: CASSTIGDYGYTF
CDR3 DNA: TGTGCCAGCAGTACAATAGGGGACTATGGCTACACCTTC

D gene: -
clone size: -
J gene: TRBJ1-5
V gene: TRBV6-5
CDR3 protein: CASSPGFYQPQHF
CDR3 DNA: TGTGCCAGCAGTCCAGGGTTCTATCAGCCCCAGCATTTT

D gene: -
clone size: -
J gene: TRBJ1-4
V gene: TRBV30
CDR3 protein: CAWKIQEKLFF
CDR3 DNA: TGTGCCTGGAAGATCCAGGAAAAACTGTTTTTT

D gene: -
clone size: -
J gene: TRBJ2-7
V gene: TRBV29-1
CDR3 protein: CSVEEAQGSEQYF
CDR3 DNA: TGCAGCGTTGAAGAGGCTCAGGGGTCCGAGCAGTACTTC

D gene: TRBD1
clone size: -
J gene: TRBJ1-2
V gene: TRBV6-6
CDR3 protein: CASSSFGTGVNYGYTF
CDR3 DNA: TGTGCCAGCAGTTCATTCGGGACAGGGGTTAACTATGGCTACACCTTC

D gene: -
clone size: -
J gene: TRBJ1-3
V gene: TRBV18
CDR3 protein: CASSAGQASGNTIYF
CDR3 DNA: TGTGCCAGCTCTGCGGGGCAGGCCTCTGGAAACACCATATATTTT

D gene: -
clone size: -
J gene: TRBJ1-1
V gene: TRBV5-1
CDR3 protein: CASARDGDLSEAFF
CDR3 DNA: TGCGCCAGCGCCCGGGACGGGGACTTGTCTGAAGCTTTCTTT

D gene: -
clone size: -
J gene: TRBJ1-2
V gene: TRBV10-3
CDR3 protein: CAIFGGIGYTF
CDR3 DNA: TGTGCCATCTTTGGAGGTATTGGCTACACCTTC

D gene: TRBD1
clone size: -
J gene: TRBJ1-4
V gene: TRBV2
CDR3 protein: CASSVGTGVQEKLFF
CDR3 DNA: TGTGCCAGCAGTGTTGGGACAGGGGTACAGGAAAAACTGTTTTTT

D gene: -
clone size: -
J gene: TRBJ1-3
V gene: TRBV18
CDR3 protein: CASSPHGVDGNTIYF
CDR3 DNA: TGTGCCAGCTCACCGCACGGGGTGGATGGAAACACCATATATTTT

D gene: -
clone size: -
J gene: TRBJ2-2
V gene: TRBV5-4
CDR3 protein: CASSFSLDTGELFF
CDR3 DNA: TGTGCCAGCAGCTTTTCGTTAGACACCGGGGAGCTGTTTTTT

D gene: -
clone size: few
J gene: TRBJ1-2
V gene: TRBV6-5
CDR3 protein: CASSEAEGGYTF
CDR3 DNA: TGTGCCAGCAGCGAGGCCGAGGGTGGCTACACCTTC

D gene: -
clone size: -
J gene: TRBJ1-1
V gene: TRBV30
CDR3 protein: CASHQRGINTEAFF
CDR3 DNA: TGTGCCTCACATCAAAGGGGAATCAACACTGAAGCTTTCTTT

D gene: TRBD2
clone size: -
J gene: TRBJ2-3
V gene: TRBV7-2
CDR3 protein: CASSGLAGIPDTQYF
CDR3 DNA: TGTGCCAGCAGCGGCCTAGCGGGGATTCCAGATACGCAGTATTTT

D gene: -
clone size: -
J gene: TRBJ1-6
V gene: TRBV20-1
CDR3 protein: CSASFAQEGSPLHF
CDR3 DNA: TGCAGTGCTAGTTTCGCACAGGAGGGTTCACCCCTCCACTTT

D gene: TRBD1
clone size: -
J gene: TRBJ1-4
V gene: TRBV7-9
CDR3 protein: CASSLDRVEKLFF
CDR3 DNA: TGTGCCAGCAGCTTGGACAGGGTTGAAAAACTGTTTTTT

D gene: TRBD1
clone size: -
J gene: TRBJ1-6
V gene: TRBV4-1
CDR3 protein: CASSQTSWTGGNSPLHF
CDR3 DNA: TGCGCCAGCAGCCAGACTAGTTGGACAGGAGGTAATTCACCCCTCCACTTT

D gene: TRBD1
clone size: -
J gene: TRBJ1-1
V gene: TRBV19
CDR3 protein: CASSRRQGEGNTEAFF
CDR3 DNA: TGTGCCAGTAGTCGCCGACAGGGGGAGGGGAACACTGAAGCTTTCTTT

D gene: -
clone size: -
J gene: TRBJ1-2
V gene: TRBV7-9
CDR3 protein: CASSLGAGGFYGYTF
CDR3 DNA: TGTGCCAGCAGCTTAGGGGCGGGAGGGTTCTATGGCTACACCTTC

D gene: TRBD1
clone size: -
J gene: TRBJ1-2
V gene: TRBV11-2
CDR3 protein: CASSRQGGDGGYTF
CDR3 DNA: TGTGCCAGCAGCCGACAGGGGGGGGACGGAGGCTACACCTTC

D gene: TRBD2
clone size: -
J gene: TRBJ2-5
V gene: TRBV19
CDR3 protein: CASSIGAGGGETQYF
CDR3 DNA: TGTGCCAGTAGTATAGGAGCGGGGGGGGGCGAGACCCAGTACTTC

D gene: -
clone size: few
J gene: TRBJ1-2
V gene: TRBV1
CDR3 protein: CTSGPDRGIRSSGYGYTF
CDR3 DNA: TGCACCAGCGGTCCGGACAGGGGAATTAGAAGTTCTGGGTATGGCTACACCTTC

D gene: -
clone size: few
J gene: TRBJ1-1
V gene: TRBV5-1
CDR3 protein: CASSRTVNTEAFF
CDR3 DNA: TGCGCCAGCAGCCGTACGGTGAACACTGAAGCTTTCTTT

D gene: -
clone size: -
J gene: TRBJ1-5
V gene: TRBV5-4
CDR3 protein: CASSLDYNQPQHF
CDR3 DNA: TGTGCCAGCAGCTTGGACTACAATCAGCCCCAGCATTTT

D gene: TRBD1
clone size: few
J gene: TRBJ1-5
V gene: TRBV18
CDR3 protein: CASSPPYLQGGRDSAQHF
CDR3 DNA: TGTGCCAGCTCACCACCATACTTACAGGGGGGCCGTGACTCTGCCCAGCATTTT

D gene: TRBD1
clone size: -
J gene: TRBJ1-1
V gene: TRBV7-9
CDR3 protein: CASSTQGAYTEAFF
CDR3 DNA: TGTGCCAGCAGCACACAGGGGGCGTACACTGAAGCTTTCTTT

D gene: TRBD1
clone size: few
J gene: TRBJ1-5
V gene: TRBV20-1
CDR3 protein: CSASGTGGFQPQHF
CDR3 DNA: TGCAGTGCTAGTGGGACAGGGGGCTTTCAGCCCCAGCATTTT

D gene: -
clone size: -
J gene: TRBJ1-1
V gene: TRBV18
CDR3 protein: CASSTSPGQNTEAFF
CDR3 DNA: TGTGCCAGCTCAACCAGTCCAGGACAGAACACTGAAGCTTTCTTT

D gene: -
clone size: -
J gene: TRBJ2-3
V gene: TRBV7-9
CDR3 protein: CASSLATDTQYF
CDR3 DNA: TGTGCCAGCAGCTTGGCCACAGATACGCAGTATTTT

D gene: -
clone size: -
J gene: TRBJ1-5
V gene: TRBV18
CDR3 protein: CASSNRQGIIQPQHF
CDR3 DNA: TGTGCCAGCTCAAACCGGCAGGGGATAATTCAGCCCCAGCATTTT

D gene: TRBD2
clone size: -
J gene: TRBJ2-1
V gene: TRBV3-1/TRBV3-2
CDR3 protein: CASSQDQVAGRLEERNEQFF
CDR3 DNA: TGTGCCAGCAGCCAAGATCAGGTAGCGGGGCGACTCGAGGAGCGCAATGAGCAGTTCTTC

D gene: -
clone size: -
J gene: TRBJ1-1
V gene: TRBV14
CDR3 protein: CASRRSGRVNTEAFF
CDR3 DNA: TGTGCCAGCAGGCGGTCGGGGAGGGTGAACACTGAAGCTTTCTTT

D gene: -
clone size: -
J gene: TRBJ1-1
V gene: TRBV6-1
CDR3 protein: CASSDPGTTFYGAFF
CDR3 DNA: TGTGCCAGCAGTGATCCAGGGACAACGTTTTATGGGGCTTTCTTT

D gene: TRBD2
clone size: -
J gene: TRBJ2-1
V gene: TRBV11-3
CDR3 protein: CASSLSISGDAYNEQFF
CDR3 DNA: TGTGCCAGCAGCTTATCCATTAGCGGGGACGCCTACAATGAGCAGTTCTTC

D gene: TRBD2
clone size: -
J gene: TRBJ2-2
V gene: TRBV5-4
CDR3 protein: CASSLVRGANTGELFF
CDR3 DNA: TGTGCCAGCAGCTTGGTGCGGGGGGCGAACACCGGGGAGCTGTTTTTT

D gene: TRBD1
clone size: -
J gene: TRBJ1-5
V gene: TRBV20-1
CDR3 protein: CSASRGQGFSNQPQHF
CDR3 DNA: TGCAGTGCTAGTAGGGGACAGGGGTTTAGCAATCAGCCCCAGCATTTT

D gene: TRBD1
clone size: once
J gene: TRBJ2-7
V gene: TRBV30
CDR3 protein: CASSTGGKVHEQYF
CDR3 DNA: TGTGCCTCATCCACAGGGGGCAAGGTCCACGAGCAGTACTTC

D gene: TRBD1
clone size: -
J gene: TRBJ1-3
V gene: TRBV18
CDR3 protein: CASSPAGQGYRNTIYF
CDR3 DNA: TGTGCCAGCTCACCTGCCGGACAGGGCTACCGAAACACCATATATTTT

D gene: -
clone size: once
J gene: TRBJ2-1
V gene: TRBV5-4
CDR3 protein: CASSQKRGNNEQFF
CDR3 DNA: TGTGCCAGCAGCCAGAAGAGGGGGAACAATGAGCAGTTCTTC

D gene: -
clone size: -
J gene: TRBJ2-5
V gene: TRBV6-2/TRBV6-3
CDR3 protein: CASSYTSHDGGVTQYF
CDR3 DNA: TGTGCCAGCAGTTACACCTCTCACGACGGGGGTGTGACCCAGTACTTC

D gene: -
clone size: -
J gene: TRBJ2-7
V gene: TRBV11-2
CDR3 protein: CASTPKPSSYEQYF
CDR3 DNA: TGTGCCAGCACCCCAAAGCCAAGCTCCTACGAGCAGTACTTC

D gene: -
clone size: -
J gene: TRBJ2-3
V gene: TRBV9
CDR3 protein: CASSVEVADTDTQYF
CDR3 DNA: TGTGCCAGCAGCGTAGAAGTAGCGGACACAGATACGCAGTATTTT

D gene: TRBD2
clone size: -
J gene: TRBJ2-3
V gene: TRBV5-1
CDR3 protein: CASSLGSGVTDTQYF
CDR3 DNA: TGCGCCAGCAGCTTGGGTAGCGGGGTCACAGATACGCAGTATTTT

D gene: -
clone size: once
J gene: TRBJ2-3
V gene: TRBV19
CDR3 protein: CASGDTSTDTQYF
CDR3 DNA: TGTGCCAGTGGAGATACTAGCACAGATACGCAGTATTTT

D gene: TRBD2
clone size: -
J gene: TRBJ2-1
V gene: TRBV3-1/TRBV3-2
CDR3 protein: CASGPGQRGFSYNEQFF
CDR3 DNA: TGTGCCAGCGGCCCGGGGCAGCGGGGGTTCTCCTACAATGAGCAGTTCTTC

D gene: -
clone size: -
J gene: TRBJ1-1
V gene: TRBV7-6
CDR3 protein: CASSPRNTEAFF
CDR3 DNA: TGTGCCAGCAGTCCCCGGAACACTGAAGCTTTCTTT

D gene: TRBD1
clone size: -
J gene: TRBJ1-1
V gene: TRBV19
CDR3 protein: CASRRDRTGAEAFF
CDR3 DNA: TGTGCCAGTAGGAGGGACAGGACGGGCGCTGAAGCTTTCTTT

D gene: -
clone size: -
J gene: TRBJ2-2
V gene: TRBV3-1/TRBV3-2
CDR3 protein: CASSQVQGIGELFF
CDR3 DNA: TGTGCCAGCAGCCAAGTTCAGGGGATAGGGGAGCTGTTTTTT

D gene: -
clone size: -
J gene: TRBJ2-1
V gene: TRBV5-1
CDR3 protein: CASSLGIPREFQFF
CDR3 DNA: TGCGCCAGCAGCTTGGGTATACCGAGGGAGTTTCAGTTCTTC